A single sample gave rise to the 13 T cell receptor beta chains below, sequenced in a study of patients and donors after allogeneic stem cell transplantation. MiXCR, run by TCRdb on the RT-PCR reads, gives a single entry per CDR3 protein. The sample includes some 230,000 distinct CDR3 sequences, about 14% of them seen just once. The sample was blood, either unsorted or a sorted T cell fraction (not recorded which). Every receptor here comes from a human donor who was either an allogeneic HSCT recipient or a stem cell or donor lymphocyte infusion donor (not recorded which). It is not recorded whose cells these are; they may come from a transplant donor.

V is TRBV19 and J is TRBJ2-7, with a weak D call TRBD1 (6 bases). CDR1 is LNHDA and CDR2 is SQIVND in the germline V gene (reference sequence). V shed 4 bases and J shed 2 bases, with 12 bases lying between them. The CDR3 totals 14 residues. The CDR3 DNA reads as TGTGCCAGTAGTACACAGGGAGATACCTACGAGCAGTACTTC. Its protein is CASSTQGDTYEQYF.

V usage is TRBV25-1 and J usage is TRBJ2-3; weak D call: TRBD1 (5 bases). Between the trimmed V and J ends, which lost 3 bases and 2 bases, there was a span of 12 bases. Germline CDR1 MGHDK, CDR2 SYGVNS. There are 15 residues in the CDR3. The CDR3 nucleotides read TGTGCCAGCAGTGATGCGACAGACCACACAGATACGCAGTATTTT. Its protein product is CASSDATDHTDTQYF.

This clonotype was counted only a few times. The CDR3 protein is CSARGGSSGSSRTDTQYF. The CDR3 DNA sequence: TGCAGTGCTAGGGGGGGATCTAGCGGGAGTTCAAGGACAGATACGCAGTATTTT. The genes are TRBV20-1 and TRBJ2-3, with 10 bases matching TRBD2. From germline, CDR1 is DFQATT and CDR2 SNEGSKA (reference sequence). The CDR3 consists of 18 residues. Germline trimming cut 3 bases from V and 3 bases from J; bases unmatched to any gene: 15.

This rearrangement joins TRBV5-6 to TRBJ2-5, with 13 positions matching TRBD2. The ends lost 4 bases at V and 3 bases at J; junction bases unmatched: 6. The V gene's germline CDR1 is SGHDT and CDR2 YYEEEE. CDR3 length: 16 residues. This CDR3 is CASSAEGLAGKETQYF. The CDR3 DNA reads TGTGCCAGCAGCGCTGAGGGACTAGCGGGAAAAGAGACCCAGTACTTC.

This clonotype showed up many times. The chain employs TRBV29-1 and TRBJ1-2; D gene unclear. Germline V gene data show CDR1 as SQVTM and CDR2 as ANQGSEA. The CDR3 contains 13 residues. Trimming cost V 1 base and J 4 bases, with 10 bases left between them. As DNA, the CDR3 is TGCAGCGTTGAAGGACTCCGAGGCTATGGCTACACCTTC. Residues: CSVEGLRGYGYTF.

The sample holds many counts of this clonotype. The chain uses TRBV20-1 and TRBJ2-3; a weak D match, TRBD2 (5 bases). CDR1 is DFQATT and CDR2 is SNEGSKA in the germline V gene (reference sequence). The CDR3 contains 18 residues. V was pared by 0 bases and J by 2 bases, with 21 bases between. This CDR3 is CSARDPLGDSAYTDTQYF. CDR3 nucleotide sequence: TGCAGTGCTAGAGACCCCCTAGGTGATAGCGCGTACACAGATACGCAGTATTTT.

A few counts support this clonotype. V is TRBV4-2 and J is TRBJ2-1; 10 bases agree with TRBD2. Germline CDR1 is LGHNA and CDR2 is YNFKEQ. The CDR3 runs 16 residues. Trimming took 0 bases from V and 7 from J; bases not matched to a gene: 6. This chain's CDR3 is CASSQEIAGGGNEQFF. CDR3 in DNA: TGTGCCAGCAGCCAAGAAATAGCGGGGGGCGGAAATGAGCAGTTCTTC.

The chain couples TRBV6-5 to TRBJ2-7; D is unclear. CDR3 length equals 14 residues. CDR1 is MNHEY and CDR2 is SVGAGI in the germline V gene. The V end was cut by 2 bases, the J end by 3 bases, with 11 bases between. CDR3 in amino acids: CASSYDIRYYEQYF. The CDR3 nucleotides are TGTGCCAGCAGTTACGACATTCGTTACTACGAGCAGTACTTC.

V and J are TRBV7-9 and TRBJ2-3; 9 nucleotides line up with TRBD2. The germline gives CDR1 SEHNR, CDR2 FQNEAQ (reference sequence). With V trimmed by 2 bases and J by 0 bases, 3 bases remained unmatched. The length of the CDR3 is 16 residues. As DNA, the CDR3 is TGTGCCAGCAGCTTATGGCGGGGGGGAAGCACAGATACGCAGTATTTT. Translation gives CASSLWRGGSTDTQYF.

This clonotype showed up many times. The rearrangement joins TRBV12-3 or TRBV12-4 to TRBJ1-1; D is undetermined. The CDR3 totals 13 residues. With 2 bases removed from V and 3 bases from J, the gap between germline ends came to 7 bases. CDR3: CASSLKRDTEAFF. The CDR3 coding sequence is TGTGCCAGCAGTTTAAAACGTGACACTGAAGCTTTCTTT.

Only a few counts were recorded for this clonotype. The genes are TRBV13 and TRBJ2-7; TRBD1 might be the D (5 bases). The ends were cut back, 2 bases at V and 2 bases at J, with 10 bases in the middle. CDR1 is PRHDT, CDR2 FYEKMQ, per germline (reference sequence). The CDR3 has 14 residues. CDR3 sequence reads: CASSLQRGPYEQYF. The CDR3 coding sequence is TGTGCCAGCAGCTTACAAAGGGGCCCCTACGAGCAGTACTTC.

The chain links TRBV20-1 to TRBJ1-5; TRBD1 might be the D (6 bases). The CDR3 runs 15 residues. V lost 1 base, J lost 1 base, and 11 bases lay in between. Germline loops: CDR1 DFQATT, CDR2 SNEGSKA (reference sequence). CDR3 in DNA: TGCAGTGCTAGAGGTATACAGGGAAGCAATCAGCCCCAGCATTTT. Amino acids: CSARGIQGSNQPQHF.

This clonotype has more than one count but fewer than ten. V usage is TRBV15 and J usage is TRBJ2-1; the D gene is possibly TRBD2 (6 bases). This CDR3 spans 15 amino acids. Germline V gene data show CDR1 as LNHNV and CDR2 as YYDKDF (reference sequence). V lost 0 bases and J lost 8, with 14 bases in between. The DNA of the CDR3 is TGTGCCACCAGCAGAGATCCCCTCGCTAGCGATGAGCAGTTCTTC. Translating it yields CATSRDPLASDEQFF.